The next 7 T cell receptor beta chains were all read from a single sample in a study of long-term antiretroviral therapy in people with HIV. Assay version v3.0 of immunoSEQ was used, and it was run at survey level. Measured with immunoSEQ multiplex PCR; TCRdb has only the in-frame clones, and not every one. The sample shows about 24,000 clones, 85% to 95% of them seen only once. Sequences were derived from unsorted PBMCs, sampled roughly 5.1 years after starting antiretroviral therapy. These receptor sequences come from a woman aged 50 to 60 with HIV.

The chain is built from TRBV15 and TRBJ2-7; D remains ambiguous. Germline assignment: CDR1 LNHNV and CDR2 YYDKDF (reference sequence). The V gene lost 5 bases and the J gene lost 0 bases, with 8 bases spanning the gap. The CDR3 sequence is 13 residues long. CDR3 sequence reads: CATSRRDSYEQYF. The CDR3 coding sequence is TGTGCCACCAGCCGGCGAGACTCCTACGAGCAGTACTTC.

The chain recombines TRBV9 with TRBJ2-1, with TRBD2 matching 9 bases. With 2 bases clipped from V and 8 bases from J, the junction kept 8 bases outside the gene matches. The CDR3 is 15 amino acids. CDR1 is SGDLS and CDR2 is YYNGEE in the germline V gene. CDR3 DNA: TGTGCCAGCAGCGTGTCGGCGGGAGGGGGATATGAGCAGTTCTTC. The encoded protein is CASSVSAGGGYEQFF.

The genes are TRBV2 and TRBJ2-5, with TRBD2 matching 8 bases. CDR1 and CDR2 (germline): SNHLY, FYNNEI. V lost 4 bases to trimming and J lost 4 bases; unmatched junction nucleotides: 2. The CDR3 is 13 residues long. This CDR3 reads CASSVREGETQYF. The CDR3 DNA reads TGTGCCAGCAGTGTACGGGAGGGAGAGACCCAGTACTTC. The full variable domain, completed using reference TRBV2 and TRBJ2-5, is EPEVTQTPSHQVTQMGQEVILRCVPISNHLYFYWYRQILGQKVEFLVSFYNNEISEKSEIFDDQFSVERPDGSNFTLKIRSTKLEDSAMYFCASSVREGETQYFGPGTRLLVL.

The chain couples TRBV7-9 to TRBJ2-3, with 7 bases fitting TRBD1. The germline gives CDR1 SEHNR, CDR2 FQNEAQ (reference sequence). The CDR3 sequence is 15 residues long. Trimming took 5 bases from V and 0 from J; bases not matched to a gene: 5. The CDR3 sequence is CASSRTGVSTDTQYF. In nucleotides, the CDR3 is TGTGCCAGCAGCCGAACAGGGGTTAGCACAGATACGCAGTATTTT.

V is TRBV19 and J is TRBJ2-1, with 12 bases lining up with TRBD1. V gave up 7 bases and J gave up 6 bases; unmatched junction bases: 7. CDR1 is LNHDA and CDR2 is SQIVND in the germline V gene (reference sequence). The CDR3 is 15 amino acids. In nucleotides, the CDR3 is TGTGCCAGTACCCCGGGGACAGGGGGCTTCAATGAGCAGTTCTTC. Its protein is CASTPGTGGFNEQFF.

About this clone: At the DNA level, this CDR3 is encoded by other sequences in the same sample as well. The chain recombines TRBV25-1 with TRBJ2-1; maybe TRBD2 (6 bases). V was cut by 1 base and J by 0 bases, with 7 bases left in between. The germline CDR1 and CDR2 sequences are MGHDK and SYGVNS. The CDR3 is 15 amino acids. CDR3 nucleotide sequence: TGTGCCAGCAGTGAATGGGGAGGCTCCTACAATGAGCAGTTCTTC. This gives the protein CASSEWGGSYNEQFF.

Comment on this clone: One junction end does not reproduce the germline sequence, and a read error may be involved. This rearrangement joins TRBV10-3 to TRBJ2-7, with 7 bases that match TRBD1. The CDR3 loop spans 14 amino acids. Per germline, CDR1 ENHRY and CDR2 SYGVKD. The CDR3, as DNA: TGTGCCATCAGTACAGGGGCCGCCGATCGCGAGCAGTACTTT. Translating it yields CAISTGAADREQYF.